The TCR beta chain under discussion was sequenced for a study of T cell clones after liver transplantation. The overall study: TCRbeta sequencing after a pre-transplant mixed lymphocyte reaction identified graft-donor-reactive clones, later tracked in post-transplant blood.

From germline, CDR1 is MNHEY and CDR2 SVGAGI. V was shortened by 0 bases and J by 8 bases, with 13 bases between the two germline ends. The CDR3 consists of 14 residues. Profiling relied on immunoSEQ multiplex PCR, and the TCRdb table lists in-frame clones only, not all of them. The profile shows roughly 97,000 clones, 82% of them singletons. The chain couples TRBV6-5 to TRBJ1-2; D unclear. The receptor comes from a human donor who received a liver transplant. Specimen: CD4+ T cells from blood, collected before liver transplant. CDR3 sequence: CASSYSIRPGGYTF. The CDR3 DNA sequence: TGTGCCAGCAGTTACTCTATAAGGCCCGGAGGCTACACCTTC.